This T cell receptor beta chain was identified in a study of cytomegalovirus exposure and HLA in healthy donors. Primers included in the PCR were 60 Vbeta and 13 Jbeta primers. Sequencing was performed with immunoSEQ multiplex PCR; in TCRdb, only in-frame clones are kept and a portion is missing. The sample carries 150,000 or so clones, roughly four fifths recorded once. In the case of this clone: The antigen remains unidentified. Other DNA variants within this sample encode the same CDR3.

Germline V gene data show CDR1 as SEHNR and CDR2 as FQNEAQ (reference sequence). The CDR3 covers 15 residues. Trimming took 5 bases from V and 1 from J; bases not matched to a gene: 5. Study-wide findings and caveats: CMV serostatus was the sole immune exposure data available.

The source material was PBMCs. V usage is TRBV7-9 and J usage is TRBJ1-1, with 9 bases that match TRBD1. The source is a man under 40 in good health and CMV-seropositive. CDR3 protein: CASSLGQGKNTEAFF. The CDR3 nucleotides are TGTGCCAGCAGCCTCGGACAGGGGAAGAACACTGAAGCTTTCTTT.